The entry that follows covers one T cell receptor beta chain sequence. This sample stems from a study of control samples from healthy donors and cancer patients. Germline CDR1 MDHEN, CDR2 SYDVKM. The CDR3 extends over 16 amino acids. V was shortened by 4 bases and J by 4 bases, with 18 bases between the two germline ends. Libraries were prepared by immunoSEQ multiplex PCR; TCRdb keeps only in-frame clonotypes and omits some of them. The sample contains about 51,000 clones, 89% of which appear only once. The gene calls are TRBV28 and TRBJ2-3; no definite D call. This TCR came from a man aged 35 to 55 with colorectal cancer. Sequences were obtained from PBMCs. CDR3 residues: CASSSSSESTADTQYF. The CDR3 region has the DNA TGTGCCAGCAGTTCATCTAGTGAATCCACTGCAGATACGCAGTATTTT.